The 19 T cell receptor beta chains below come from one sample, sequenced in a study of blood T cells in healthy people across ages. Together with a sample-barcoded 5' primer, a J-beta primer mix was included in a second PCR lasting about 7 to 11 cycles. TCRdb ran MiXCR on the 5' RACE reads and lists one entry per CDR3 protein. Among hundreds of thousands of distinct CDR3 sequences listed, just over 55% were seen once. Sequencing input: blood. The receptor source for this set is a middle-aged man in good health.

This rearrangement joins TRBV7-9 to TRBJ2-1; 7 bases agree with TRBD2. CDR1 and CDR2 (germline): SEHNR, FQNEAQ (reference sequence). With V trimmed by 7 bases and J by 3 bases, 9 bases remained unmatched. The CDR3 is 15 residues long. CDR3 region: CASTQLGTNYNEQFF. Written as DNA, the CDR3 is TGTGCCAGCACACAACTCGGGACTAACTACAATGAGCAGTTCTTC.

This chain connects TRBV29-1 to TRBJ2-3; D is undetermined. Between the trimmed V and J ends, which lost 7 bases and 2 bases, there was a span of 16 bases. The CDR3 sequence is 14 residues long. CDR1 and CDR2 from the germline V gene are SQVTM and ANQGSEA. This CDR3 reads CSAVGSAYTDTQYF. As DNA, the CDR3 is TGCAGCGCCGTGGGCAGTGCATACACAGATACGCAGTATTTT.

The rearrangement links TRBV20-1 to TRBJ2-3; D uncertain. This CDR3 contains 17 residues. Germline V gene data show CDR1 as DFQATT and CDR2 as SNEGSKA (reference sequence). V was trimmed by 3 bases and J by 3 bases, leaving 22 bases between them. CDR3 nucleotide sequence: TGCAGTGCTAGTCCGCCCAGGAATAAGCGTAGAACAGATACGCAGTATTTT. This codes for CSASPPRNKRRTDTQYF.

The sample holds many counts of this clonotype. The V call is TRBV20-1, the J call TRBJ2-2; 11 bases fit TRBD2. The germline gives CDR1 DFQATT, CDR2 SNEGSKA (reference sequence). Trimming removed 1 base from V and 7 bases from J; junction bases left unmatched: 5. The length of the CDR3 is 15 residues. The CDR3 DNA is TGCAGTGCTAGAGTAGCGGGAGGGCTGTACGGGGAGCTGTTTTTT. Translated: CSARVAGGLYGELFF.

The chain joins TRBV19 to TRBJ2-1; 13 bases are shared with TRBD2. Germline lookup yields CDR1 LNHDA and CDR2 SQIVND (reference sequence). V was clipped by 8 bases and J by 7 bases; unmatched bases: 2. The CDR3 consists of 13 residues. As DNA, the CDR3 is TGTGCCAGTCGGACTAGCGGGAGTAATGAGCAGTTCTTC. Protein: CASRTSGSNEQFF. Full variable domain (missing parts from reference TRBV19 and TRBJ2-1): DGGITQSPKYLFRKEGQNVTLSCEQNLNHDAMYWYRQDPGQGLRLIYYSQIVNDFQKGDIAEGYSVSREKKESFPLTVTSAQKNPTAFYLCASRTSGSNEQFFGPGTRLTVL.

The V gene is TRBV6-1, the J gene TRBJ1-1, with unresolved D. V lost 10 bases and J lost 0, with 15 bases in between. The germline V gene has CDR1 MNHNS and CDR2 SASEGT. The CDR3 totals 14 residues. Here the CDR3 reads CATTEPGMNTEAFF. The CDR3 bases are TGTGCCACCACCGAACCGGGAATGAACACTGAAGCTTTCTTT.

This clonotype was seen only a few times. The chain employs TRBV3-1 and TRBJ2-7; D may be TRBD2 (6 bases). Germline assignment: CDR1 LGHDT and CDR2 YNNKEL (reference sequence). The length of the CDR3 is 16 residues. Trimming stripped 4 bases from V and 0 bases from J, with 16 bases between. The CDR3 loop reads CASSPYHPGVSYEQYF. In DNA, the CDR3 is TGTGCCAGCAGCCCTTACCATCCGGGAGTCTCCTACGAGCAGTACTTC.

This clonotype has a handful of counts. J is TRBJ2-6 and V is TRBV7-9, with 9 bases identical to TRBD1. The V and J ends lost 4 bases and 0 bases, in that order; junction bases with no gene match: 4. The CDR3 length is 17 residues. The germline CDR1 and CDR2 sequences are SEHNR and FQNEAQ (reference sequence). This CDR3 is CASSSGQGPSGANVLTF. In DNA form, the CDR3 reads TGTGCCAGCAGCTCGGGACAGGGTCCCTCTGGGGCCAACGTCCTGACTTTC.

The rearrangement joins TRBV7-2 to TRBJ2-1; D is unresolved. Trimming cost V 0 bases and J 3 bases, with 9 bases left between them. Germline CDR1 reads SGHTA; CDR2 reads FQGNSA. The CDR3 covers 15 residues. CDR3 DNA: TGTGCCAGCAGCTTAGCCTTTGCGAACTACAATGAGCAGTTCTTC. Its protein product is CASSLAFANYNEQFF.

This clonotype occurred a few times. The CDR3 loop reads CSAIRDFQETQYF. The CDR3 region has the DNA TGCAGTGCTATCCGGGACTTTCAAGAGACCCAGTACTTC. V usage is TRBV20-1 and J usage is TRBJ2-5; perhaps TRBD2 as D (6 bases). CDR3 length: 13 residues. With 4 bases removed from V and 2 bases from J, the gap between germline ends came to 11 bases. Germline assignment: CDR1 DFQATT and CDR2 SNEGSKA (reference sequence).

The CDR3 loop is CSVVVQGAYEQYF. The DNA for the CDR3 is TGCAGCGTTGTGGTGCAGGGGGCCTACGAGCAGTACTTC. The chain recombines TRBV29-1 with TRBJ2-7, with 7 bases aligning to TRBD1. Per germline, CDR1 SQVTM and CDR2 ANQGSEA. With V trimmed by 4 bases and J by 2 bases, 5 bases remained unmatched. This CDR3 comprises 13 residues.

This chain connects TRBV6-5 to TRBJ2-2; no clear D gene. Germline V lookup: CDR1 MNHEY, CDR2 SVGAGI. Trimming left V 4 bases short and J 1 base short, with 4 bases between. CDR3 length equals 13 residues. The CDR3 nucleotides are TGTGCCAGCAGTTCCGAGAACACCGGGGAGCTGTTTTTT. It codes for CASSSENTGELFF.

This chain connects TRBV3-1 to TRBJ1-5, with D unclear. Trimming took 2 bases from V and 2 from J, leaving 7 bases between them. The CDR3 extends over 14 amino acids. CDR1 LGHDT and CDR2 YNNKEL come from the germline V gene (reference sequence). In DNA, the CDR3 is TGTGCCAGCAGCCAAACTTTCCGCAATCAGCCCCAGCATTTT. Amino acid sequence: CASSQTFRNQPQHF.

The chain links TRBV4-1 to TRBJ2-7; D gene unclear. V was shortened by 3 bases and J by 6 bases, with 18 bases between the two germline ends. Germline lookup yields CDR1 MGHRA and CDR2 YSYEKL. The CDR3 is made up of 15 amino acids. This CDR3 reads CASSQTTGVEGEQYF. DNA of the CDR3: TGCGCCAGCAGCCAGACAACTGGAGTGGAAGGCGAGCAGTACTTC.

The chain recombines TRBV9 with TRBJ2-2; D gene uncertain. CDR1 is SGDLS and CDR2 is YYNGEE in the germline V gene. V lost 3 bases and J 3 bases, leaving 9 bases between the germline ends. The length of the CDR3 is 14 residues. CDR3 sequence (DNA): TGTGCCAGCAGCGCCATGGAGCACACCGGGGAGCTGTTTTTT. This sequence encodes CASSAMEHTGELFF.

This chain uses TRBV25-1 with TRBJ2-1, with 8 bases identical to TRBD1. V shed 4 bases and J 2 bases; nucleotides not matched to a gene: 4. The CDR3 has 15 amino acids. Per the germline V gene, CDR1 is MGHDK and CDR2 is SYGVNS. The CDR3 DNA is TGTGCCAGCAGTGTTGGACAGGGACCCTACAATGAGCAGTTCTTC. Translation: CASSVGQGPYNEQFF.

The chain has TRBV6-5 and TRBJ2-7, with a weak D call TRBD2 (5 bases). The CDR3 contains 16 residues. Per the germline V gene, CDR1 is MNHEY and CDR2 is SVGAGI. V was pared by 6 bases and J by 3 bases, with 21 bases between. CDR3 region: CASSPGPSPRSYEQYF. The CDR3 DNA reads as TGTGCCAGCAGCCCCGGCCCTAGCCCGCGGAGCTACGAGCAGTACTTC.

The V gene is TRBV13, the J gene TRBJ1-3; a weak D match, TRBD1 (6 bases). The V gene lost 5 bases and the J gene lost 6 bases, with 14 bases spanning the gap. The CDR3 totals 14 residues. CDR1 and CDR2 (germline): PRHDT, FYEKMQ (reference sequence). CDR3 amino acids: CASSVGHAQNTIYF. The CDR3 nucleotides read TGTGCCAGCAGCGTGGGACATGCCCAAAACACCATATATTTT.

The chain recombines TRBV20-1 with TRBJ1-1, with TRBD1 identical over 7 bases. Germline V gene data show CDR1 as DFQATT and CDR2 as SNEGSKA (reference sequence). This CDR3 has 13 amino acids. The trim removed 8 bases at V and 3 bases at J, leaving 9 bases unmatched. Here the CDR3 DNA reads TGCAGTCCGGGAAGGGGGCTTGACACTGAAGCTTTCTTT. Protein sequence: CSPGRGLDTEAFF.